This is a list of T cell receptor beta chains from one sample in a study of human T cells and chemical hapten exposure. TCRdb itself ran the RACE reads through MiXCR, one entry per CDR3 protein. The table lists tens of thousands of distinct CDR3 sequences, about 31% of them singletons. Sequences were derived from whole blood, sampled in connection with sensitization to the hapten diphenylcyclopropenone (DPC). The receptor source for this set is a man aged 35 to 55 with alopecia areata. Some clones in this sample may be carry-over from other donors' samples. CDR3s leave out the opening cysteine and the closing phenylalanine or tryptophan. A D gene is named only where the DNA matches it firmly. Size values are once, few and many counts, or a class for expanded clones, and some rows have none.

TRBD2	TRBJ2-5	.	TRBV5-1	ASSLGWGGKRRQETQY
.	TRBJ2-1	.	TRBV4-2	ASSPPGPGNEQF
.	TRBJ2-5	.	TRBV29-1	SVDSGQETQY
TRBD2	TRBJ2-3	few	TRBV7-2	ASSLASGTDTQY
TRBD2	TRBJ2-7	.	TRBV2	ASKGGSGSAPNYEQY
.	TRBJ2-5	.	TRBV20-1	SAHLRGVQETQY
TRBD2	TRBJ2-7	few	TRBV7-2	ASSPQAGKAYEQY
.	TRBJ2-1	.	TRBV3-1	ASTGQGTNEQF
.	TRBJ1-5	.	TRBV27	ASSLLGHQPQH
TRBD1	TRBJ1-4	few	TRBV2	ASSGQGLVEKLF
.	TRBJ2-3	few	TRBV11-1	ASGSGTDTQY
.	TRBJ2-1	.	TRBV7-8	ASSPLADRISSYNEQF
.	TRBJ2-7	few	TRBV7-9	ASSPSTRQISGYEQY
.	TRBJ2-5	.	TRBV18	ASSPTGRVQETQY
.	TRBJ1-1	.	TRBV7-8	ASSATNPNTEAF
.	TRBJ2-3	few	TRBV7-3	ASSLRPSPDTQY
.	TRBJ1-5	few	TRBV6-1	ASSFWKPRPDQPQH
TRBD2	TRBJ2-4	few	TRBV28	ASSIGGLAGKNIQY
TRBD2	TRBJ2-7	few	TRBV11-2	ASSIGTSGAYEQY
.	TRBJ2-5	.	TRBV4-2	ASSQDRTTGGSQY
.	TRBJ2-3	few	TRBV7-9	ASSSPRDHTQY
.	TRBJ2-3	.	TRBV30	AWSVSDTQY
TRBD2	TRBJ2-1	few	TRBV13	ASTLAGTSGGLYNEQF
TRBD1	TRBJ1-6	.	TRBV7-6	ASSPARGSSPLH
TRBD1	TRBJ2-7	.	TRBV7-9	ASSFPDRGEQY
.	TRBJ2-5	few	TRBV28	ASSAPRGSSETQY
.	TRBJ1-6	.	TRBV20-1	SARKTADSPLH
.	TRBJ2-1	few	TRBV25-1	ASSDTGGRSWSEQF
TRBD2	TRBJ2-7	.	TRBV6-2/TRBV6-3	ASSTLAGGPTYEQY
.	TRBJ2-2	.	TRBV5-5	ASSLFPAGNTGELF
TRBD1	TRBJ1-6	few	TRBV7-3	ASSLTSGGYSPLH
.	TRBJ2-3	.	TRBV24-1	ATSDLDSTDTQY
.	TRBJ2-3	.	TRBV7-9	ASSFGLAGSDTQY
.	TRBJ2-3	.	TRBV18	ASSPPGSPSTDTQY
.	TRBJ2-7	few	TRBV7-2	ASSLVEELEQY
.	TRBJ2-1	.	TRBV9	ASSVGGYEQF
.	TRBJ2-1	.	TRBV5-6	ASSYAGSNEQF
TRBD1	TRBJ2-7	.	TRBV25-1	ASRDTGTGAYEQY
.	TRBJ2-6	.	TRBV12-5	ASGLDGSSGANVLT
.	TRBJ1-5	few	TRBV25-1	ASSDRNSNQPQH
.	TRBJ1-5	.	TRBV19	ASSSHLDQPQH
TRBD1	TRBJ2-7	once	TRBV27	ASSPGGATLEQY
.	TRBJ2-7	few	TRBV4-2	ASSQEAAHEQY
.	TRBJ1-5	.	TRBV6-5	ASSYSLSSDQPQH
.	TRBJ2-1	.	TRBV6-5	ASSRQQLNEQF
.	TRBJ1-2	few	TRBV27	ASGGLDNKYGYT
.	TRBJ2-3	.	TRBV20-1	SARPGASRMDTQY
.	TRBJ2-3	once	TRBV5-1	ASSFTPGFDDTQY
.	TRBJ1-5	few	TRBV24-1	ATSDAGEGSNQPQH
TRBD2	TRBJ2-1	.	TRBV12-3/TRBV12-4	ASSLRTSGRALNEQF
.	TRBJ1-2	.	TRBV5-4	ASSAKGVAGRGYT
.	TRBJ1-1	few	TRBV20-1	SPSHTEAF
.	TRBJ1-2	.	TRBV7-2	ASVRDSPTSTYGYT